These 21 T cell receptor beta chains were sequenced from one sample in a study of T cell changes during pregnancy in multiple sclerosis (dated by TCRdb to the late 2010s). The library was prepared using the immunoSEQ multiplex PCR assay. As stored in TCRdb, this immuneACCESS dataset retains in-frame rearrangements with V and J assigned. A fraction of the clones does not appear; measured against another copy, unresolved V genes explain less than half of the discrepancy, and the remainder lacks a known reason. The sample table shows approximately 90,000 clones, and just under 95% are seen once. Clones ranked in the top ten supply 0.65% to 0.95% of the sample. The sample consisted of peripheral blood, taken in the third trimester of pregnancy. These receptors came from a female donor with multiple sclerosis, enrolled in a pregnancy study.

With regard to this clone: At one boundary the junction diverges from the germline segment, which might be a read error. The chain couples TRBV28 to TRBJ2-2; 10 bases map to TRBD1. Germline loops: CDR1 MDHEN, CDR2 SYDVKM. The CDR3 is made up of 17 amino acids. The CDR3 reads CASILALGQGKTGELFF. The CDR3 nucleotides are TGTGCCAGCATTTTAGCTCTGGGACAGGGGAAAACCGGGGAGCTGTTTTTT.

The chain employs TRBV27 and TRBJ2-1; a weak D match, TRBD1 (7 bases). Germline lookup yields CDR1 MNHEY and CDR2 SMNVEV (reference sequence). Trimming shortened V by 5 bases and J by 4 bases, and 18 bases separated the two germline ends. CDR3 length: 16 amino acids. This chain's CDR3 is CASSPSGGGGYNEQFF. For the CDR3, the DNA is TGTGCCAGCAGTCCCTCAGGGGGTGGGGGGTACAATGAGCAGTTCTTC.

V gene TRBV19 combines with J gene TRBJ1-1; 10 nucleotides line up with TRBD1. The trim removed 3 bases at V and 4 bases at J, leaving 5 bases unmatched. The CDR3 contains 15 residues. Germline V gene lookup returns CDR1 LNHDA and CDR2 SQIVND (reference sequence). The CDR3 DNA sequence: TGTGCCAGTAGTATGAGTGGGACAGGGGCCACTGAAGCTTTCTTT. Amino acid sequence: CASSMSGTGATEAFF.

This chain connects TRBV4-1 to TRBJ1-2; TRBD1 aligns across 9 bases. The CDR3 is made up of 12 amino acids. Germline CDR1 is MGHRA and CDR2 is YSYEKL. The V gene end was trimmed by 4 bases and the J gene end by 7 bases; junction bases not matched to a gene: 1. CDR3 in amino acids: CASSRDRAGYTF. The CDR3 DNA reads TGCGCCAGCAGCCGGGACAGGGCTGGCTACACCTTC.

The chain couples TRBV28 to TRBJ2-1; TRBD2 matches 9 bases. The CDR3 length is 16 residues. Unmatched junction bases numbered 10, after V lost 6 bases and J lost 4 bases. Germline loops: CDR1 MDHEN, CDR2 SYDVKM. Written as DNA, the CDR3 is TGTGCCAGCAGAATAGCGGGAGAGTATATATACAATGAGCAGTTCTTC. Its protein product is CASRIAGEYIYNEQFF.

The V and J genes are TRBV5-6 and TRBJ1-1; a possible D gene is TRBD1 (6 bases). This CDR3 region has 12 residues. The germline CDR1 and CDR2 sequences are SGHDT and YYEEEE. Between the trimmed V and J ends, which lost 2 bases and 6 bases, there was a span of 8 bases. As DNA, the CDR3 is TGTGCCAGCAGCTTCCGGACAGCTGAAGCTTTCTTT. It translates to CASSFRTAEAFF.

The chain recombines TRBV19 with TRBJ2-5; TRBD1 matches 7 bases. Germline assignment: CDR1 LNHDA and CDR2 SQIVND (reference sequence). The ends lost 6 bases at V and 5 bases at J; junction bases unmatched: 6. CDR3 size: 13 residues. CDR3 sequence (DNA): TGTGCCAGTAGCGGACAGGCTGGGGAGACCCAGTACTTC. Its protein is CASSGQAGETQYF.

V gene TRBV5-5 combines with J gene TRBJ2-3, with TRBD1 identical over 8 bases. After removal of 4 bases from V and 1 base from J, the junction contained 5 bases not matched to a gene. The CDR3 has 15 residues. The germline V gene has CDR1 SGHKS and CDR2 YYEKEE (reference sequence). This CDR3 is CASSPGQGGTDTQYF. The CDR3 bases are TGTGCCAGCAGCCCAGGACAGGGAGGCACAGATACGCAGTATTTT.

V gene TRBV7-9 combines with J gene TRBJ2-3; TRBD2 agrees at 11 bases. V lost 5 bases to trimming and J lost 6 bases; unmatched junction nucleotides: 10. The CDR3 contains 16 residues. The V gene's germline CDR1 is SEHNR and CDR2 FQNEAQ (reference sequence). The CDR3 region has the DNA TGTGCCAGCAGCCTACCCCCGGGACTAGCGGTGGATACGCAGTATTTT. Translated, it gives CASSLPPGLAVDTQYF.

The rearrangement uses TRBV11-1 and TRBJ2-7; 7 bases fit TRBD1. In germline, CDR1 is SGHAT, CDR2 FQDESV (reference sequence). The V and J ends lost 1 base and 6 bases, in that order; junction bases with no gene match: 6. CDR3 length: 14 residues. The CDR3 reads CASSLDDRVGEQYF. Written as DNA, the CDR3 is TGTGCCAGCAGCTTAGATGACAGGGTTGGCGAGCAGTACTTC. Supplemented by reference TRBV11-1 and TRBJ2-7, the full variable domain reads EAEVAQSPRYKITEKSQAVAFWCDPISGHATLYWYRQILGQGPELLVQFQDESVVDDSQLPKDRFSAERLKGVDSTLKIQPAELGDSAMYLCASSLDDRVGEQYFGPGTRLTVT.

CDR3 sequence (DNA): TGTGCCAGCAGGGTCCAGGGTAGGCGGAACACCGGGGAGCTGTTTTTT. It encodes CASRVQGRRNTGELFF. The chain combines TRBV7-3 with TRBJ2-2; TRBD1 might be the D (5 bases). The CDR3 spans 16 residues. V was pared by 6 bases and J by 1 base, with 15 bases between. Germline-derived CDR1 and CDR2 are SGHTA and FQGTGA.

The V call is TRBV2, the J call TRBJ2-1; D might be TRBD1 (6 bases). Germline CDR1 reads SNHLY; CDR2 reads FYNNEI. Trimming removed 2 bases at V and 6 bases at J, with 11 bases between. The CDR3 is 14 amino acids. In nucleotides, the CDR3 is TGTGCCAGCAGTGAACAGGGGCCCTCCAATGAGCAGTTCTTC. This translates into CASSEQGPSNEQFF. Variable domain in full (rest from reference TRBV2 and TRBJ2-1): EPEVTQTPSHQVTQMGQEVILRCVPISNHLYFYWYRQILGQKVEFLVSFYNNEISEKSEIFDDQFSVERPDGSNFTLKIRSTKLEDSAMYFCASSEQGPSNEQFFGPGTRLTVL.

This chain links TRBV5-6 with TRBJ2-7; a possible D gene is TRBD2 (5 bases). The V and J ends lost 1 base and 1 base respectively, with 12 bases between them. The CDR3 is 15 residues long. The germline gives CDR1 SGHDT, CDR2 YYEEEE. DNA of the CDR3: TGTGCCAGCAGCTTGAGAAGAGGGCAGTCCTACGAGCAGTACTTC. This encodes CASSLRRGQSYEQYF.

The chain recombines TRBV5-1 with TRBJ1-1; possible D gene TRBD1, 5 bases. Per the germline V gene, CDR1 is SGHRS and CDR2 is YFSETQ. The CDR3 sequence is 17 residues long. The germline V and J ends were trimmed by 0 bases and 1 base, with 16 bases remaining between them. The CDR3 sequence is CASSLGGSYLPNTEAFF. The CDR3 region has the DNA TGCGCCAGCAGCTTGGGGGGCAGTTATTTACCGAACACTGAAGCTTTCTTT.

The chain recombines TRBV27 with TRBJ2-2; unclear D gene. V lost 4 bases, J lost 2 bases, and 14 bases lay in between. The length of the CDR3 is 16 residues. Per the germline V gene, CDR1 is MNHEY and CDR2 is SMNVEV (reference sequence). CDR3: CASSWALGRNTGELFF. CDR3 nucleotides: TGTGCCAGCAGTTGGGCCCTTGGCAGAAACACCGGGGAGCTGTTTTTT.

The chain joins TRBV7-9 to TRBJ2-7; 9 positions match TRBD2. CDR1 is SEHNR, CDR2 FQNEAQ, per germline (reference sequence). The CDR3 covers 14 residues. Trimming at V came to 6 bases and at J to 4 bases, leaving 7 bases not matched to a gene. The CDR3 spells CASRSGLADYEQYF. In nucleotides, the CDR3 is TGTGCCAGCAGATCGGGACTAGCAGATTACGAGCAGTACTTC.

The genes are TRBV18 and TRBJ1-5; no clear D gene. CDR3 length: 13 residues. With 3 bases removed from V and 3 bases from J, the gap between germline ends came to 6 bases. CDR1 and CDR2 (germline): KGHSH, LQKENI. CDR3 protein: CASSPRDNQPQHF. Written as DNA, the CDR3 is TGTGCCAGCTCACCCCGGGACAATCAGCCCCAGCATTTT.

The chain joins TRBV5-4 to TRBJ2-7; D possibly corresponds to TRBD2 (6 bases). The V end was cut by 1 base, the J end by 0 bases, with 17 bases between. This CDR3 has 17 residues. Germline values: CDR1 SGHNT, CDR2 YYREEE (reference sequence). DNA for the CDR3: TGTGCCAGCAGCTTGTTGCGGGGCCCTTTATCCTCCTACGAGCAGTACTTC. Amino acids: CASSLLRGPLSSYEQYF.

This chain uses TRBV9 with TRBJ2-1; a possible D gene is TRBD2 (5 bases). This CDR3 comprises 13 residues. V dropped 2 bases and J dropped 7 bases, with 10 bases sitting between them. From germline, CDR1 is SGDLS and CDR2 YYNGEE. Here the CDR3 DNA reads TGTGCCAGCAGCGTCTCTAGCATGAATGAGCAGTTCTTC. This translates into CASSVSSMNEQFF. Complete variable domain (other parts from reference TRBV9 and TRBJ2-1): DSGVTQTPKHLITATGQRVTLRCSPRSGDLSVYWYQQSLDQGLQFLIQYYNGEERAKGNILERFSAQQFPDLHSELNLSSLELGDSALYFCASSVSSMNEQFFGPGTRLTVL.

The CDR3: CASSPGGGQPQHF. The CDR3 DNA follows: TGTGCCAGCTCACCAGGGGGGGGTCAGCCCCAGCATTTT. The chain combines TRBV18 with TRBJ1-5; possible D gene TRBD1, 5 bases. Looked up from germline, CDR1 is KGHSH and CDR2 is LQKENI. The CDR3 contains 13 residues. Trimming took off 2 bases at V and 6 bases at J, with 8 bases between the two ends.

The gene calls are TRBV19 and TRBJ2-5, with D possibly TRBD1 on 5 matching bases. Trimming took off 1 base at V and 4 bases at J, with 10 bases between the two ends. There are 14 residues in the CDR3. CDR1 LNHDA and CDR2 SQIVND come from the germline V gene (reference sequence). DNA for the CDR3: TGTGCCAGTAGTATAGCAGGGCCGGGAGAGACCCAGTACTTC. Translation gives CASSIAGPGETQYF.